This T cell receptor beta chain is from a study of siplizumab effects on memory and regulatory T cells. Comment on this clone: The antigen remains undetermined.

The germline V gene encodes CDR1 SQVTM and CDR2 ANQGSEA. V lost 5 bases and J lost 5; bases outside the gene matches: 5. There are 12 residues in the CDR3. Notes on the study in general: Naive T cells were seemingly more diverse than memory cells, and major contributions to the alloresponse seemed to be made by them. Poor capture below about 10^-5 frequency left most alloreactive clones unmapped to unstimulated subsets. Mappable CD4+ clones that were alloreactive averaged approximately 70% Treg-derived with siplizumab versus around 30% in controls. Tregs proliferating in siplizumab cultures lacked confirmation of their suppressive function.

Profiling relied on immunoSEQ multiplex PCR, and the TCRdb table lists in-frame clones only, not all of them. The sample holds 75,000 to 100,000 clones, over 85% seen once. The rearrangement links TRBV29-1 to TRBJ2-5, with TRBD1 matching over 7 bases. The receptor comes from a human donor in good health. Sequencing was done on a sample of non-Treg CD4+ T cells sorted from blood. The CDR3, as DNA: TGCAGCGTTAGTACAGGGGCGGAGACCCAGTACTTC. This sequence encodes CSVSTGAETQYF.